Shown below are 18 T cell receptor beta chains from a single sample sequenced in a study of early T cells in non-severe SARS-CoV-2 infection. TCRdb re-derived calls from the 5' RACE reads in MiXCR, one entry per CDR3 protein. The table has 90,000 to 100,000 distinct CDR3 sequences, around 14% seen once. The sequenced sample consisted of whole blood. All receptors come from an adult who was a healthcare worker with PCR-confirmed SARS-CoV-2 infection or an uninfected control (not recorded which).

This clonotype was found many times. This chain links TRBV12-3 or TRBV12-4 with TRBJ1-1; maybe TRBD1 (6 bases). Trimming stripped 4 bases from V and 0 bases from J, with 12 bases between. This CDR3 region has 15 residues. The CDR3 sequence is CASSSTGTLNTEAFF. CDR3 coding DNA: TGTGCCAGCAGTTCCACAGGGACGCTGAACACTGAAGCTTTCTTT.

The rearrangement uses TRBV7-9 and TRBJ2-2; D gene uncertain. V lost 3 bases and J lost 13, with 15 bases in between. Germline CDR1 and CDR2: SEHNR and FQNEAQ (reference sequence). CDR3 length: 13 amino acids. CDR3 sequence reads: CASSFSGAAGLFF. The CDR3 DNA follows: TGTGCCAGCAGCTTCTCTGGCGCGGCTGGGCTGTTTTTT.

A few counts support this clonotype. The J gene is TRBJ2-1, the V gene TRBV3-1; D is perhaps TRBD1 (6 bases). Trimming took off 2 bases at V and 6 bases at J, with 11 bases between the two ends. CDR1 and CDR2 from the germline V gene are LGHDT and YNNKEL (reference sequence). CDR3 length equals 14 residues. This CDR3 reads CASSQYRAINEQFF. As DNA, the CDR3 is TGTGCCAGCAGCCAATACAGGGCCATCAATGAGCAGTTCTTC.

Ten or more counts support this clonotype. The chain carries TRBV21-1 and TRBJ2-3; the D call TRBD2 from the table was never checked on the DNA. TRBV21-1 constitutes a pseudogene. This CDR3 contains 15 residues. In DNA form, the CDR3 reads TGTGCCAGCCGGGCTAGGATAGCCCGTGGGGATACGCAGTATTTT. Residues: CASRARIARGDTQYF.

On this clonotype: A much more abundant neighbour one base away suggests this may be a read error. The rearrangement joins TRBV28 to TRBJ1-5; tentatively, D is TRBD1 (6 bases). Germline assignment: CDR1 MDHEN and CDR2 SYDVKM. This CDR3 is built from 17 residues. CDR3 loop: CPSSSGAFGYSNQPQHF. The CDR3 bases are TGTCCCAGCAGTTCGGGGGCTTTCGGGTATAGCAATCAGCCCCAGCATTTT. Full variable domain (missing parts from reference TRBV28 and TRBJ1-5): DVKVTQSSRYLVKRTGEKVFLECVQDMDHENMFWYRQDPGLGLRLIYFSYDVKMKEKGDIPEGYSVSREKKERFSLILESASTNQTSMYLCPSSSGAFGYSNQPQHFGDGTRLSIL.

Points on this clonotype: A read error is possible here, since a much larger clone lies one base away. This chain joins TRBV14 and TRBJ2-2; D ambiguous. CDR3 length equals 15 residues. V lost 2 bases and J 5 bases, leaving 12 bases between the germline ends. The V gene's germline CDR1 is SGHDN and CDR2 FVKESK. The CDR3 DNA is TGTGCCAGCAGCCAACTGCTCCCCGGGACCGGGGAGCTGTTTTTT. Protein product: CASSQLLPGTGELFF.

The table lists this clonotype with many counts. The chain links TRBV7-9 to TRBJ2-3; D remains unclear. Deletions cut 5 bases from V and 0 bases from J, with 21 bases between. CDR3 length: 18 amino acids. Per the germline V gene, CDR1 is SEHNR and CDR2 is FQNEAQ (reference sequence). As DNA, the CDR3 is TGTGCCAGCAGCCCGTCGCTGACTGGCAGTGCTAGCACAGATACGCAGTATTTT. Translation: CASSPSLTGSASTDTQYF.

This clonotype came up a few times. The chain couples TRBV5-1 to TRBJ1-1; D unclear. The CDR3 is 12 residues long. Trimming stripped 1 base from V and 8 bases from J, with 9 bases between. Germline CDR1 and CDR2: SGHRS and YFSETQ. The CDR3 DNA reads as TGCGCCAGCAGCTTGTCCGGGGAGGAAGCTTTCTTT. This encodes CASSLSGEEAFF.

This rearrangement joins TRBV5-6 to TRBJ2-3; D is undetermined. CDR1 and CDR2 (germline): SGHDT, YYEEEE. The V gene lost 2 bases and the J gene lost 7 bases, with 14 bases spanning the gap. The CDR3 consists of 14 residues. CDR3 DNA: TGTGCCAGCAGCTTTCGGCTTCTCTCTCATACGCAGTATTTT. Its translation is CASSFRLLSHTQYF.

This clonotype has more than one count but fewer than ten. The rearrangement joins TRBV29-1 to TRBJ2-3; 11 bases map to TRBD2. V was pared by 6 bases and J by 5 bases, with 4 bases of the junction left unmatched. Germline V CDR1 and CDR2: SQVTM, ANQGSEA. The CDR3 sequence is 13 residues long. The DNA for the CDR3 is TGCAGCGTGACTAGCGGGGCTCTAGATACGCAGTATTTT. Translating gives CSVTSGALDTQYF.

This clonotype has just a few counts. This CDR3 reads CASSNPDGNSPLHF. The DNA of the CDR3 is TGTGCCAGCAGTAACCCCGACGGGAATTCACCCCTCCACTTT. The chain has TRBV28 and TRBJ1-6; unclear D gene. Trimming cost V 5 bases and J 7 bases, with 12 bases left between them. Germline V gene data show CDR1 as MDHEN and CDR2 as SYDVKM. The CDR3 is 14 amino acids.

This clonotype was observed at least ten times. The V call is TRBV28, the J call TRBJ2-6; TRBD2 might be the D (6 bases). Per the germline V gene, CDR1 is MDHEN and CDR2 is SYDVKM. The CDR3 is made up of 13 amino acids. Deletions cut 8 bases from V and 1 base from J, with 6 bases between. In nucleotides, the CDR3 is TGTGCCAGCCGGGAGTCTGGGGCCAACGTCCTGACTTTC. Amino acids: CASRESGANVLTF.

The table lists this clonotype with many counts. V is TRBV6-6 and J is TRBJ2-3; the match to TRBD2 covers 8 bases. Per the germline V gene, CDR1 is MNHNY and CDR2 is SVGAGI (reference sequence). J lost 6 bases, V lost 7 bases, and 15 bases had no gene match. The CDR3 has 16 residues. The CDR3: CASNKGSLAGSDTQYF. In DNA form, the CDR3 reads TGTGCCAGCAATAAGGGGTCGCTAGCGGGCTCGGATACGCAGTATTTT.

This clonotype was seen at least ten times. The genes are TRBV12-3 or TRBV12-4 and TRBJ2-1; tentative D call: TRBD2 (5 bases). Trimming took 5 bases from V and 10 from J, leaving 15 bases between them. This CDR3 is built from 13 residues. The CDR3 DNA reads TGTGCCAGCAGTCCCGCGGGCTACTGGGAGCAGTTCTTC. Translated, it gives CASSPAGYWEQFF.

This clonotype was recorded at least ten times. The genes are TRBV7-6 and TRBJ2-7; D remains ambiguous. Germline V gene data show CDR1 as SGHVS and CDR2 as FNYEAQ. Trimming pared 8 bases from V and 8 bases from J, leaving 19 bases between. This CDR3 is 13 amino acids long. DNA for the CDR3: TGTGCCAGCGGGCCCGACCCTCCGGCCAAGCAGTACTTC. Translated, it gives CASGPDPPAKQYF. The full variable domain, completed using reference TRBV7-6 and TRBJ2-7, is GAGVSQSPRYKVTKRGQDVALRCDPISGHVSLYWYRQALGQGPEFLTYFNYEAQQDKSGLPNDRFSAERPEGSISTLTIQRTEQRDSAMYRCASGPDPPAKQYFGPGTRLTVT.

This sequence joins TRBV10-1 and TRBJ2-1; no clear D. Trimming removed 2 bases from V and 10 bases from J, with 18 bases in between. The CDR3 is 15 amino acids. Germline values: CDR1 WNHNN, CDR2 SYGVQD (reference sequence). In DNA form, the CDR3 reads TGCGCCAGCAGTGAGCCTTCGACTGGCATGGGAGAGCAGTTCTTC. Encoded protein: CASSEPSTGMGEQFF.

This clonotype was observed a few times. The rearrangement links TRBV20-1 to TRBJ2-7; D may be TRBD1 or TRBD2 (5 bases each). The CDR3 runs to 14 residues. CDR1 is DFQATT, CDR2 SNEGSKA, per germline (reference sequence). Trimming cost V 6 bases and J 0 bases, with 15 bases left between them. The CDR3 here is CSAPGGTNSYEQYF. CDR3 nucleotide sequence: TGCAGTGCCCCTGGGGGTACTAACTCCTACGAGCAGTACTTC.

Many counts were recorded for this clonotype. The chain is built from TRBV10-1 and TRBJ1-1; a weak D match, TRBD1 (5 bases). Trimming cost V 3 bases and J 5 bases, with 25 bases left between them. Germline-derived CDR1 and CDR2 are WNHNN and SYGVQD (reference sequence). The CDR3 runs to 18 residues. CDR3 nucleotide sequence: TGCGCCAGCAGTGACCCGCCGGGGACCGGGATCTTCGGAACTGAAGCTTTCTTT. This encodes CASSDPPGTGIFGTEAFF.